In its sample, the clone carrying this T cell receptor beta chain was seen once. Its antigen is not known. The data are from a study of yellow fever vaccine responses in identical twins. Findings of the study overall: Twins' vaccine T cell response reportedly seemed partly convergent, partly personalized.

TCRdb independently ran MiXCR on the RT-PCR reads; one entry per CDR3 protein. The repertoire holds about 13,000 distinct CDR3 sequences, 80% to 90% seen once, with 1.7% in the top ten. Germline CDR1 SQVTM, CDR2 ANQGSEA. This CDR3 comprises 12 residues. V was pared by 5 bases and J by 4 bases, with 12 bases between. The TCR was taken from a woman under 30 who received the yellow fever vaccine. The sample in question was T cells from blood (PBMCs), unsorted or a sorted subset (not recorded which), obtained before or after yellow fever vaccination (not recorded which). V gene TRBV29-1 combines with J gene TRBJ2-7; D unresolved. DNA for the CDR3: TGCAGCGTTAGTGGGCAACCTTACGAGCAGTACTTC. Its translation: CSVSGQPYEQYF.